This T cell receptor beta chain was identified during a study of blood T cell repertoires in COVID-19 (dated by TCRdb to 2018 to 2020). Some background on the complete study: Collaborator samples came from the United States, Italy and Spain and covered acute and convalescent phases of COVID-19. The sample metadata nearly always contained a de-identified subject ID, COVID-19 status, age in years and sex. HLA class I and class II types, where available, came from metadata supplied by the sample provider rather than from assay-based typing. The repertoires were released in a freely available public database meant as a resource for research on the immune response to SARS-CoV-2. The samples were drawn from two sources: the first 160 participants of the ongoing ImmuneRACE study, and fewer than 1,500 subjects contributed by 6 global collaborators. The dataset comprised deeply sampled blood TCRbeta repertoires from subjects exposed to, actively infected with, or recovered from COVID-19. The material from the prospective study consisted of cDNA or gDNA derived from T cells, B-cell-depleted T cells, or PBMCs. Overall study outcomes, separate from this receptor: How much clinical and demographic metadata was included differed by source and by participant, and the metadata was provided uncurated.

TCRbeta CDR3 regions were amplified from genomic DNA using the immunoSEQ Assay, a bias-controlled multiplex PCR. The original methods were these. Within the assay, amplification of reference gene primers was used to estimate how many nucleated cells each sample contained. To quantify the absolute abundance of each unique TCRbeta CDR3 rearrangement, sequence reads were collapsed and filtered. For each sample, productive Simpson clonality was calculated by taking the square root of Simpson's diversity index across productive rearrangements. Here the immuneACCESS table is served through TCRdb, limited to in-frame sequences with V and J called. Missing clones are a known gap in these copies; in checked studies unresolved V genes cover under half, and the rest lacks a known reason. V and J calls and clone size follow that table, whereas D and trimming were derived from the DNA. For this sample there are some 670,000 clones; approximately 90% appear just once. Clones ranked in the top ten supply approximately 0.25% of the sample.

The V and J ends are trimmed by 0 bases and 6 bases, leaving 17 bases between them. The CDR3 numbers 16 residues from cysteine through phenylalanine. The DNA shown is the 48-base CDR3, in frame from base 1. In the germline V gene (reference sequence), CDR1 corresponds to PRHDT and CDR2 to FYEKMQ. Remarks on this clone: It has no known antigen specificity. Per-base qualities were not stored, and no clone one base away is much larger.

Whole blood was collected in K2EDTA tubes by collaborating institutions according to the institutions' own protocols. For TCRbeta analysis, collaborators shipped samples as frozen whole blood, isolated PBMCs, or DNA extracted from either of those sample types. The receptor was isolated from a woman under 30 with acute or convalescent COVID-19. The V and J genes are TRBV13 and TRBJ1-2; TRBD1 is perhaps the D gene, given 6 matching bases. The sequenced sample was peripheral blood. The CDR3 has the sequence CASSLGGDILGDGYTF. The sequenced DNA: TGTGCCAGCAGCTTAGGGGGGGACATACTAGGTGATGGCTACACCTTC.